The 24 T cell receptor beta chains listed next were all sequenced from one sample in a study of blood T cell repertoires in COVID-19. Measured with immunoSEQ multiplex PCR; TCRdb has only the in-frame clones, and not every one. This sample has 120,000 or so clones, with around 83% found just once. What was sequenced was peripheral blood. These receptors were taken from a man older than 75 with active or convalescent COVID-19.

This chain connects TRBV21-1 to TRBJ1-5. TRBV21-1 is reported as a pseudogene. The CDR3 totals 14 residues. CDR3 amino acids: CASSKAGGNQPQHF. CDR3 bases: TGTGCCAGCAGCAAAGCCGGAGGCAATCAGCCCCAGCATTTT.

This sequence joins TRBV11-3 and TRBJ2-7, with TRBD1 matching over 7 bases. This CDR3 region has 14 residues. CDR1 SGHNT and CDR2 YENEEA come from the germline V gene. J lost 4 bases, V lost 5 bases, and 8 bases had no gene match. CDR3 sequence reads: CASSPRDRLYEQYF. CDR3 in DNA: TGTGCCAGCAGCCCCCGGGACAGACTGTACGAGCAGTACTTC.

This clone occurred once. The chain recombines TRBV6-6 with TRBJ1-1; 7 nucleotides line up with TRBD1. The J segment lost 10 bases and the V segment lost 0 bases, leaving 8 bases of the junction unmatched. In germline, CDR1 is MNHNY, CDR2 SVGAGI (reference sequence). The CDR3 spans 14 residues. The CDR3: CASSYSGTVLGAFF. The CDR3 nucleotides read TGTGCCAGCAGTTACTCCGGGACAGTGTTAGGAGCTTTCTTT.

This chain links TRBV5-6 with TRBJ1-1; weak D call: TRBD1 (6 bases). Germline lookup yields CDR1 SGHDT and CDR2 YYEEEE. Trimming removed 1 base from V and 1 base from J, with 11 bases in between. The CDR3 is 15 residues long. CDR3 in amino acids: CASSLTGGQNTEAFF. CDR3 nucleotide sequence: TGTGCCAGCAGCTTGACTGGGGGACAGAACACTGAAGCTTTCTTT.

The chain recombines TRBV5-1 with TRBJ2-3, with a tentative D call TRBD2 (6 bases). Per germline, CDR1 SGHRS and CDR2 YFSETQ. The length of the CDR3 is 17 residues. V lost 4 bases, J lost 4 bases, and 22 bases lay in between. The chain's CDR3 is CASSPRVGREASDTQYF. The CDR3 DNA follows: TGCGCCAGCAGCCCGAGGGTAGGCAGGGAGGCATCAGATACGCAGTATTTT.

A few counts support this clone. The CDR3 DNA sequence: TGTGCCAGCTATGGCGGGGTCTATAGCACAGATACGCAGTATTTT. Amino acids: CASYGGVYSTDTQYF. The V call is TRBV2, the J call TRBJ2-3, with D possibly TRBD2 on 6 matching bases. Germline V gene data show CDR1 as SNHLY and CDR2 as FYNNEI. The CDR3 is 15 amino acids. Trimming took 8 bases from V and 0 from J, leaving 15 bases between them.

V and J are TRBV28 and TRBJ2-1, with D possibly matching TRBD1 (5 bases). The CDR3 extends over 12 amino acids. V lost 5 bases, J lost 7 bases, and 9 bases lay in between. Germline CDR1 MDHEN, CDR2 SYDVKM. The CDR3 spells CASSPTVNEQFF. CDR3 nucleotides: TGTGCCAGCAGTCCGACAGTAAATGAGCAGTTCTTC.

The CDR3 bases are TGCAGTGCTACAGGGTTGGGAGAGCAGTACTTC. It codes for CSATGLGEQYF. The rearrangement uses TRBV20-1 and TRBJ2-7, with TRBD1 as a possible D gene (5 bases). This CDR3 is 11 amino acids long. V was trimmed by 4 bases and J by 7 bases, leaving 11 bases between them. CDR1 is DFQATT, CDR2 SNEGSKA, per germline (reference sequence).

The CDR3: CAIRQGGGQETQYF. CDR3 in DNA: TGTGCCATCAGGCAGGGAGGAGGGCAAGAGACCCAGTACTTC. The rearrangement joins TRBV10-3 to TRBJ2-5, with D perhaps matching TRBD2 (6 bases). Germline V lookup: CDR1 ENHRY, CDR2 SYGVKD. CDR3 length: 14 amino acids. V lost 6 bases and J lost 2, with 13 bases in between.

The chain combines TRBV5-1 with TRBJ2-5, with TRBD1 matching 7 bases. Per the germline V gene, CDR1 is SGHRS and CDR2 is YFSETQ. The CDR3 covers 15 residues. J gave up 2 bases and V 1 base, and 5 bases lay outside the gene matches. CDR3 in amino acids: CASSLIDRVQETQYF. CDR3 sequence (DNA): TGCGCCAGCAGCTTGATAGACAGGGTACAAGAGACCCAGTACTTC.

The chain recombines TRBV11-2 with TRBJ1-2; 7 nucleotides align to TRBD1. CDR3 length: 13 residues. Germline V gives CDR1 SGHAT, CDR2 FQNNGV. The V gene end was trimmed by 5 bases and the J gene end by 8 bases; junction bases not matched to a gene: 8. The CDR3 DNA is TGTGCCAGCAGCCCCTACAGGGGCTTCGGCTACACCTTC. It codes for CASSPYRGFGYTF.

The chain links TRBV6-5 to TRBJ1-1; D remains ambiguous. This CDR3 spans 15 amino acids. V lost 2 bases and J lost 2, with 12 bases in between. Germline values: CDR1 MNHEY, CDR2 SVGAGI. CDR3 protein: CASSYSAVSNTEAFF. The CDR3 DNA reads TGTGCCAGCAGTTACAGCGCCGTTAGCAACACTGAAGCTTTCTTT.

The genes are TRBV4-3 and TRBJ2-3; 10 nucleotides agree with TRBD2. Trimming cost V 1 base and J 4 bases; bases outside gene matches: 5. The CDR3 has 16 amino acids. CDR1 LGHNA and CDR2 YSLEER come from the germline V gene. Here the CDR3 DNA reads TGCGCCAGCAGCCAAGTATGGAGCGGGGGGGCAGATACGCAGTATTTT. Its protein product is CASSQVWSGGADTQYF.

This clone was seen a few times. The rearrangement joins TRBV5-6 to TRBJ2-7; TRBD2 agrees at 14 bases. The J segment lost 2 bases and the V segment lost 3 bases, leaving 4 bases of the junction unmatched. The CDR3 spans 16 residues. CDR1 is SGHDT and CDR2 is YYEEEE in the germline V gene. The CDR3: CASSYRGLAGAYEQYF. The CDR3 DNA reads as TGTGCCAGCAGCTACCGGGGACTAGCGGGGGCCTACGAGCAGTACTTC.

V and J are TRBV18 and TRBJ1-1, with D perhaps matching TRBD1 (6 bases). V lost 5 bases, J lost 1 base, and 20 bases lay in between. Germline CDR1 is KGHSH and CDR2 is LQKENI. The CDR3 extends over 17 amino acids. The CDR3 sequence: CASSSQRGLFGNTEAFF. The CDR3 DNA follows: TGTGCCAGCTCATCCCAAAGGGGGTTATTCGGGAACACTGAAGCTTTCTTT.

The chain uses TRBV7-2 and TRBJ1-4; TRBD1 agrees at 7 bases. The germline V gene encodes CDR1 SGHTA and CDR2 FQGNSA. CDR3 length equals 18 residues. The V segment lost 5 bases and the J segment 3 bases; nucleotides outside the gene matches: 15. The CDR3 sequence is CASSPGAGRGFANEKLFF. CDR3 coding DNA: TGTGCCAGCAGCCCAGGGGCCGGCAGGGGGTTCGCTAATGAAAAACTGTTTTTT.

This clone was observed a handful of times. The J gene is TRBJ2-3, the V gene TRBV7-2; D remains ambiguous. The CDR3 runs to 12 residues. Per germline, CDR1 SGHTA and CDR2 FQGNSA. With 5 bases removed from V and 5 bases from J, the gap between germline ends came to 8 bases. For the CDR3, the DNA is TGTGCCAGCAGCCCCTCCAGAGATACGCAGTATTTT. As protein: CASSPSRDTQYF. Drawing the rest from reference TRBV7-2 and TRBJ2-3, the complete variable domain is GAGVSQSPSNKVTEKGKDVELRCDPISGHTALYWYRQSLGQGLEFLIYFQGNSAPDKSGLPSDRFSAERTGGSVSTLTIQRTQQEDSAVYLCASSPSRDTQYFGPGTRLTVL.

The count of this clone is one. For the CDR3, the DNA is TGTGCCAGCAGTTACGCCGGGACAGCTACCTACGAGCAGTACTTC. Protein: CASSYAGTATYEQYF. The J gene is TRBJ2-7, the V gene TRBV6-5, with 7 positions matching TRBD1. The J segment lost 2 bases and the V segment lost 2 bases, leaving 6 bases of the junction unmatched. The length of the CDR3 is 15 residues. CDR1 is MNHEY, CDR2 SVGAGI, per germline.

The rearrangement joins TRBV7-2 to TRBJ2-5; 10 bases line up with TRBD2. CDR1 is SGHTA, CDR2 FQGNSA, per germline. V was pared by 7 bases and J by 1 base, with 6 bases of the junction left unmatched. The CDR3 extends over 15 amino acids. CDR3 bases: TGTGCCAGCACCCTAGCGGGGGCCTTCCAAGAGACCCAGTACTTC. Its translation is CASTLAGAFQETQYF.

The chain combines TRBV9 with TRBJ1-1; 10 positions agree with TRBD1. J gave up 7 bases and V 0 bases, and 6 bases lay outside the gene matches. CDR1 and CDR2 from the germline V gene are SGDLS and YYNGEE. CDR3 size: 15 residues. The CDR3 bases are TGTGCCAGCAGCGTAGGGACAGGGGGTTTGAGTGAAGCTTTCTTT. It codes for CASSVGTGGLSEAFF.

The genes are TRBV7-2 and TRBJ2-1, with 10 bases fitting TRBD2. CDR1 and CDR2 from the germline V gene are SGHTA and FQGNSA. CDR3 length equals 12 residues. Losses at the gene ends were 5 bases for V and 16 bases for J; bases not matched to a gene: 8. Here the CDR3 reads CASSLSGGAVFF. The CDR3 DNA follows: TGTGCCAGCAGCCTCAGCGGGGGGGCCGTTTTCTTC.

This chain uses TRBV7-2 with TRBJ2-2; a weak D match, TRBD1 (6 bases). V shed 5 bases and J shed 4 bases, with 14 bases lying between them. This CDR3 has 15 residues. Looked up from germline, CDR1 is SGHTA and CDR2 is FQGNSA. In DNA, the CDR3 is TGTGCCAGCAGCCCTCGTATCAGGGGCACCGGGGAGCTGTTTTTT. Its protein is CASSPRIRGTGELFF.

The chain uses TRBV2 and TRBJ2-7; TRBD1 aligns across 7 bases. Germline V CDR1 and CDR2: SNHLY, FYNNEI. Trimming took 2 bases from V and 2 from J; bases not matched to a gene: 6. This CDR3 comprises 15 residues. This chain's CDR3 is CASSEPRDRPYEQYF. Written as DNA, the CDR3 is TGTGCCAGCAGTGAACCCCGGGACAGACCCTACGAGCAGTACTTC.

This clone has just one count. The V and J genes are TRBV4-1 and TRBJ1-1; no firm D call. Germline CDR1 MGHRA, CDR2 YSYEKL. Trimming left V 4 bases short and J 1 base short, with 7 bases between. The CDR3 consists of 13 residues. The CDR3 bases are TGCGCCAGCAGCCCCGGTGGGAACACTGAAGCTTTCTTT. It yields the protein CASSPGGNTEAFF.